Below, one T cell receptor beta chain is given with its context. The antigen remains unidentified. The data originate from a study of vaccination effects on CD4 cells after COVID-19. General study findings and limits: Clones arising from infection and from vaccination showed marked clonal contraction late after vaccination. Sampling in the study covered few convalescent patients and included no early post-infection timepoints. Within healthy vaccinees, only 1 of 255 vaccine-induced clones displayed cross-reactivity with common cold coronaviruses.

This CDR3 comprises 15 residues. Germline CDR1 and CDR2: MNHNY and SVGAGI (reference sequence). Trimming left V 9 bases short and J 4 bases short, with 18 bases between. TCRdb's table, derived via immunoSEQ multiplex PCR, lists solely in-frame clones and lacks some. The sample contains 55,000 to 80,000 clones, about four fifths of which appear only once. Peptide-pool stimulation followed by sequencing identified expanded antigen-specific CD4+ clonotypes in the ViraFEST assay. The culture ran for about 11 days, and then CD4+ T cells were isolated. None of these healthy vaccinees had been infected with SARS-CoV-2 before vaccination.

The material was CD4+ T cells from PBMCs cultured with SARS-CoV-2 spike peptides, obtained before COVID-19 vaccination. The chain couples TRBV6-6 to TRBJ1-4; D might be TRBD1 (5 bases). The clonotype was recovered from a human donor who received a COVID-19 vaccine. CDR3 loop: CASRGHPVLNEKLFF. For the CDR3, the DNA is TGTGCCAGTCGAGGACACCCGGTACTTAATGAAAAACTGTTTTTT.